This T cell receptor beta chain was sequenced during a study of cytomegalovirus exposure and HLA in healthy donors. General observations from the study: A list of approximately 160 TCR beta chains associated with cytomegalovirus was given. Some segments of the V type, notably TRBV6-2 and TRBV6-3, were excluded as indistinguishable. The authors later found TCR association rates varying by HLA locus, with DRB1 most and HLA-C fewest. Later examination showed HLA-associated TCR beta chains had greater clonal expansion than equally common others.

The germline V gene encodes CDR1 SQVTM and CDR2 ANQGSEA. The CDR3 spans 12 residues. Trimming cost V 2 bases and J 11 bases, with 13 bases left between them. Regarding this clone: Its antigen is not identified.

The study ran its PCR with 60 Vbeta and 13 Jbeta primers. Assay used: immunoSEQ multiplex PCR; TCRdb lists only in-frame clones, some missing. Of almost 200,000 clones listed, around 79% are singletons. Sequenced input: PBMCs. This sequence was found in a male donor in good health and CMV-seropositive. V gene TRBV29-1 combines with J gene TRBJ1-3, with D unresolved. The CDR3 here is CSVETDGKPIYF. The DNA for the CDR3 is TGCAGCGTTGAAACAGACGGGAAACCCATATATTTT.